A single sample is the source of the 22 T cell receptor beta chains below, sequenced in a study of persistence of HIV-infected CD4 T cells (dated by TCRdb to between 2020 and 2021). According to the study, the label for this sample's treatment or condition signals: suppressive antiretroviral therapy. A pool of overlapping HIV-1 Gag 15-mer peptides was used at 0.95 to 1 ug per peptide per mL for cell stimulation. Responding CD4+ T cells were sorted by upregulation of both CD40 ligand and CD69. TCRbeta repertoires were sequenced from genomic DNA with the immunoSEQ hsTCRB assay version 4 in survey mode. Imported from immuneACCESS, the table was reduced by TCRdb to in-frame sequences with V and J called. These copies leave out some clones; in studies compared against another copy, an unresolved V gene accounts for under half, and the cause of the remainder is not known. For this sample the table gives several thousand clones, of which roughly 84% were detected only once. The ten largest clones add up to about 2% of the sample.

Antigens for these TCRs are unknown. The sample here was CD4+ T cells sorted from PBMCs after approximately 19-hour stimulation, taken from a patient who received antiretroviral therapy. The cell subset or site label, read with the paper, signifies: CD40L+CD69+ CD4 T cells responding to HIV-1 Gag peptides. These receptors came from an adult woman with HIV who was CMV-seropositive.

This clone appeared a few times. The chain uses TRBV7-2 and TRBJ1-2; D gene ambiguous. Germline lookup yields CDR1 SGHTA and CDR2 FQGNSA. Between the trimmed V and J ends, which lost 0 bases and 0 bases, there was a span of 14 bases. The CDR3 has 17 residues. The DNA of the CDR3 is TGTGCCAGCAGCTTAGCGCGGTCCAGAGCGACTAACTATGGCTACACCTTC. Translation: CASSLARSRATNYGYTF.

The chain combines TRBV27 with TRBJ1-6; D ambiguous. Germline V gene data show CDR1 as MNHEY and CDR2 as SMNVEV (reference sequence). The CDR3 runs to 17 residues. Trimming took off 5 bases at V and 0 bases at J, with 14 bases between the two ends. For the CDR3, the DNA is TGTGCCAGCAGTCCCCGCGGAGTAAGCTCCTATAATTCACCCCTCCACTTT. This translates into CASSPRGVSSYNSPLHF.

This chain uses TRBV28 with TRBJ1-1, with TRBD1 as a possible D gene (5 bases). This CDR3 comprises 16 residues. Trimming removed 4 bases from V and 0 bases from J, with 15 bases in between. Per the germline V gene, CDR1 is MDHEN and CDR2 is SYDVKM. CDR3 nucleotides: TGTGCCAGCAGTTCCGACCAGGACATAGTGAACACTGAAGCTTTCTTT. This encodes CASSSDQDIVNTEAFF. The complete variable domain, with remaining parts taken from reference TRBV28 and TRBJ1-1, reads DVKVTQSSRYLVKRTGEKVFLECVQDMDHENMFWYRQDPGLGLRLIYFSYDVKMKEKGDIPEGYSVSREKKERFSLILESASTNQTSMYLCASSSDQDIVNTEAFFGQGTRLTVV.

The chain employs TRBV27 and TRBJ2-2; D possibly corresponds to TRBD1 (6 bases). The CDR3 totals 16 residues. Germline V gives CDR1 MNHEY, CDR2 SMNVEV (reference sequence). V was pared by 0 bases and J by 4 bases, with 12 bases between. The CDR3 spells CASSLSGRGTTGELFF. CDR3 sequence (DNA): TGTGCCAGCAGTTTATCCGGCAGGGGTACCACCGGGGAGCTGTTTTTT.

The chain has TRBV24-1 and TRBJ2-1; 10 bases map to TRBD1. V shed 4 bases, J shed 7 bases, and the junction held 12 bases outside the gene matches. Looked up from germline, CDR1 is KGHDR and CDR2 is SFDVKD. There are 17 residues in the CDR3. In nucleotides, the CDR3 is TGTGCCACCAGTGACCCCCGACCGGGACAGGGGATGAATGAGCAGTTCTTC. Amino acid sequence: CATSDPRPGQGMNEQFF.

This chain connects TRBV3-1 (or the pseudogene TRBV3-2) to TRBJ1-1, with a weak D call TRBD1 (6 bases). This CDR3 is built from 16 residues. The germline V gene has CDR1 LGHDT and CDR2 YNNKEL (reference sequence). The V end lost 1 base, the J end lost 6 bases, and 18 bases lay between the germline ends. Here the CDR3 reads CASSQGGRGGGAEAFF. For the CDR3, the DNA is TGTGCCAGCAGCCAAGGGGGGCGCGGGGGAGGGGCTGAAGCTTTCTTT.

DNA for the CDR3: TGTGCCAGCAGCTTCGAGCGGGGGCCCTCCTACGAGCAGTACTTC. This codes for CASSFERGPSYEQYF. J is TRBJ2-7 and V is TRBV7-2; 8 positions agree with TRBD2. Germline V gene sequence: CDR1 SGHTA, CDR2 FQGNSA. This CDR3 spans 15 amino acids. V lost 3 bases to trimming and J lost 0 bases; unmatched junction nucleotides: 4.

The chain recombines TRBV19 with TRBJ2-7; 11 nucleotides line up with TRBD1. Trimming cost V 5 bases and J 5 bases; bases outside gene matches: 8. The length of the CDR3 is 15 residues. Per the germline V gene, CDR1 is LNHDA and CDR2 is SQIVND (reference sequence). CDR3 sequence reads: CASSRPGQGENEQYF. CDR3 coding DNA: TGTGCCAGTAGTCGGCCGGGACAGGGGGAAAACGAGCAGTACTTC.

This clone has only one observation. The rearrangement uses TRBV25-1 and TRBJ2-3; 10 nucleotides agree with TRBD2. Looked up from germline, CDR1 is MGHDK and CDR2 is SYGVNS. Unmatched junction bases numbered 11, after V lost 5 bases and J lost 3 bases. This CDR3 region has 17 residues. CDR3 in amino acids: CASSSPRRTSGTDTQYF. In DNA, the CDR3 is TGTGCCAGCAGTAGCCCCCGAAGGACTAGCGGAACAGATACGCAGTATTTT.

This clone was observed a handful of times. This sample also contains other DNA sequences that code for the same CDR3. The CDR3 nucleotides are TGTGCCACCAGTGAGGATAGCAATCAGCCCCAGCATTTT. This encodes CATSEDSNQPQHF. The gene calls are TRBV24-1 and TRBJ1-5; D remains unclear. V shed 4 bases and J shed 0 bases, with 3 bases lying between them. Per germline, CDR1 KGHDR and CDR2 SFDVKD. This CDR3 is 13 amino acids long.

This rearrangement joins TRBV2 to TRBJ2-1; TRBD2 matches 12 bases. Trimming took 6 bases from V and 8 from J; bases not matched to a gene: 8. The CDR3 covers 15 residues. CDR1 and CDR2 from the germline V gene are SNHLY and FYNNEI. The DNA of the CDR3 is TGTGCCAGCAGCAGGCTAGCGGGGGGGACCGATGAGCAGTTCTTC. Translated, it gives CASSRLAGGTDEQFF.

The chain's CDR3 is CASSFGPTNSYEQYF. In nucleotides, the CDR3 is TGTGCCAGCAGCTTCGGACCGACGAACTCCTACGAGCAGTACTTC. The chain links TRBV5-5 to TRBJ2-7; D not certain. V dropped 2 bases and J dropped 0 bases, with 12 bases sitting between them. The CDR3 totals 15 residues. Germline loops: CDR1 SGHKS, CDR2 YYEKEE (reference sequence).

The CDR3 reads CASSPTGPSSGNTIYF. The DNA of the CDR3 is TGTGCCAGCAGCCCCACCGGACCGAGCTCTGGAAACACCATATATTTT. This chain connects TRBV7-2 to TRBJ1-3; D is uncertain. Germline values: CDR1 SGHTA, CDR2 FQGNSA. Trimming took off 5 bases at V and 0 bases at J, with 14 bases between the two ends. The CDR3 extends over 16 amino acids.

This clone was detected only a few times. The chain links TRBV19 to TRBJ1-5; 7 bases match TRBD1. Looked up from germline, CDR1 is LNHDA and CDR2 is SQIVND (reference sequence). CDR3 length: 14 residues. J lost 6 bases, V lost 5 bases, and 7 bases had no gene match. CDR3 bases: TGTGCCAGTAGTTCGACAGGGCCAGCTCAGCCCCAGCATTTT. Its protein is CASSSTGPAQPQHF.

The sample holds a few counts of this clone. CDR3 sequence (DNA): TGTGCCACCAGCAGAGATGGAAGGGCCGGGGAGCTGTTTTTT. This gives the protein CATSRDGRAGELFF. The gene calls are TRBV15 and TRBJ2-2; D call uncertain. In germline, CDR1 is LNHNV, CDR2 YYDKDF (reference sequence). The CDR3 covers 14 residues. V was pared by 0 bases and J by 6 bases, with 8 bases between.

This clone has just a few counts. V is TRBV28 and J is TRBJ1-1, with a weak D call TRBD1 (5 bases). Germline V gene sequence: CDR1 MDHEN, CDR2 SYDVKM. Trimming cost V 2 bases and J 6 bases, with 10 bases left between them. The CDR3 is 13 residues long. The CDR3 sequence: CASSLVRGSEAFF. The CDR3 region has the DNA TGTGCCAGCAGTTTAGTACGGGGCTCTGAAGCTTTCTTT.

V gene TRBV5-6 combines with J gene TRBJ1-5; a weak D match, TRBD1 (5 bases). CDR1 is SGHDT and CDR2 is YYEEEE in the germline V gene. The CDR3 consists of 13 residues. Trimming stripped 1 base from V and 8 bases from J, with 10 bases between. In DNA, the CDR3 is TGTGCCAGCAGCTTGCAGGGTATTAAGCCCCAGCATTTT. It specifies CASSLQGIKPQHF.

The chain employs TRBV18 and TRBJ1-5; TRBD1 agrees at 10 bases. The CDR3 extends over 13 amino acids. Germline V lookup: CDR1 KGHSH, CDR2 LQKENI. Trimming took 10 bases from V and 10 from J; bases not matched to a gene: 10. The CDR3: CATSGDRGSPQHF. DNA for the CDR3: TGTGCCACCTCCGGGGACAGGGGCAGCCCCCAGCATTTT.

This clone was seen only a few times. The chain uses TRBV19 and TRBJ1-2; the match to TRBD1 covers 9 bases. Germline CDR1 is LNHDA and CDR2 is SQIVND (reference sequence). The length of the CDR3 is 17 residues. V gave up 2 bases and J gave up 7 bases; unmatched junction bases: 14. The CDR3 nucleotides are TGTGCCAGTAGTATATTACCGGGACAGGGCCTTCGTCGTGGCTACACCTTC. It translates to CASSILPGQGLRRGYTF.

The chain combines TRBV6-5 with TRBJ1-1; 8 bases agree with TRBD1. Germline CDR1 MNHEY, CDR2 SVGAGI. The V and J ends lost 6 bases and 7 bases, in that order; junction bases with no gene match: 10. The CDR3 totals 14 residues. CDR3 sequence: CASSLSRGLGEAFF. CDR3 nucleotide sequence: TGTGCCAGCAGCCTAAGCAGGGGGCTCGGTGAAGCTTTCTTT.

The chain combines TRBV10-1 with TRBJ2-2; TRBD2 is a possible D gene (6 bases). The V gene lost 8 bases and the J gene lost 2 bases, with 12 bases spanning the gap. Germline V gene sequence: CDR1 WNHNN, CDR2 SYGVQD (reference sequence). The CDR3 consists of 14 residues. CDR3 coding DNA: TGCGCCAGCGGCCCCGGGACTAACACCGGGGAGCTGTTTTTT. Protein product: CASGPGTNTGELFF.

This chain's CDR3 is CASSVARVNRSPLHF. The CDR3 bases are TGTGCCAGCAGCGTAGCTAGGGTGAATCGATCACCCCTCCACTTT. The genes are TRBV9 and TRBJ1-6; D gene unclear. Trimming removed 0 bases from V and 10 bases from J, with 14 bases in between. This CDR3 spans 15 amino acids. Germline-derived CDR1 and CDR2 are SGDLS and YYNGEE. The whole variable domain, filled in from reference TRBV9 and TRBJ1-6, reads DSGVTQTPKHLITATGQRVTLRCSPRSGDLSVYWYQQSLDQGLQFLIQYYNGEERAKGNILERFSAQQFPDLHSELNLSSLELGDSALYFCASSVARVNRSPLHFGNGTRLTVT.